A single sample gave rise to the 27 T cell receptor beta chains below, sequenced in a study of shared clonotypes between healthy human individuals. Sequencing was performed with immunoSEQ multiplex PCR; in TCRdb, only in-frame clones are kept and a portion is missing. Of about 670,000 clones listed, about three quarters were seen once; the top ten hold around 1.8%. What was sequenced was memory CD4+ T cells sorted from blood. As to subset: CD45RA-negative fraction. The receptors here all came from a woman younger than 45 in good health.

V is TRBV2 and J is TRBJ1-2, with a tentative D call TRBD1 (6 bases). Trimming stripped 2 bases from V and 4 bases from J, with 14 bases between. Germline V gives CDR1 SNHLY, CDR2 FYNNEI. This CDR3 contains 15 residues. The CDR3 here is CASSESGQKVYGYTF. The CDR3 DNA follows: TGTGCCAGCAGTGAATCAGGACAGAAGGTCTATGGCTACACCTTC.

V usage is TRBV5-1 and J usage is TRBJ2-2, with TRBD2 matching over 9 bases. Germline CDR1 and CDR2: SGHRS and YFSETQ. Unmatched junction bases numbered 6, after V lost 3 bases and J lost 6 bases. This CDR3 is built from 15 residues. The CDR3, as DNA: TGCGCCAGCAGCTACACGGCGGGAGGGCCCGGGGAGCTGTTTTTT. Translation gives CASSYTAGGPGELFF.

Concerning this clone itself: The sample contains more than one DNA sequence encoding this CDR3. This chain connects TRBV30 to TRBJ1-5, with D unresolved. CDR1 and CDR2 (germline): GTSNPN, SVGIG (reference sequence). Trimming removed 0 bases from V and 4 bases from J, with 4 bases in between. The CDR3 spans 12 residues. The CDR3 DNA is TGTGCCTGGAGTGTGGGTAATCAGCCCCAGCATTTT. Translation: CAWSVGNQPQHF.

The chain recombines TRBV5-4 with TRBJ2-5; D gene uncertain. Germline V lookup: CDR1 SGHNT, CDR2 YYREEE (reference sequence). The V and J ends lost 6 bases and 1 base respectively, with 10 bases between them. The CDR3 length is 13 residues. The DNA for the CDR3 is TGTGCCAGCAACAACTATACCCAAGAGACCCAGTACTTC. Encoded protein: CASNNYTQETQYF.

This clone appeared many times. Within the sample, other DNA sequences also encode this same CDR3. This chain links TRBV18 with TRBJ1-4; no reliable D call. This CDR3 spans 14 amino acids. Germline values: CDR1 KGHSH, CDR2 LQKENI. V lost 2 bases and J lost 1, with 5 bases in between. The CDR3 DNA reads TGTGCCAGCTCACCATCCGGAACTAATGAAAAACTGTTTTTT. It translates to CASSPSGTNEKLFF.

The rearrangement links TRBV9 to TRBJ2-1; 14 nucleotides align to TRBD2. Per the germline V gene, CDR1 is SGDLS and CDR2 is YYNGEE. This CDR3 spans 17 amino acids. The V segment lost 3 bases and the J segment 6 bases; nucleotides outside the gene matches: 8. The CDR3 DNA follows: TGTGCCAGCAGCGATCCCCGCGGGACTAGCGGGAGCAATGAGCAGTTCTTC. Translation: CASSDPRGTSGSNEQFF. Full variable domain (missing parts from reference TRBV9 and TRBJ2-1): DSGVTQTPKHLITATGQRVTLRCSPRSGDLSVYWYQQSLDQGLQFLIQYYNGEERAKGNILERFSAQQFPDLHSELNLSSLELGDSALYFCASSDPRGTSGSNEQFFGPGTRLTVL.

This sequence joins TRBV25-1 and TRBJ2-5; unclear D gene. Germline V gene lookup returns CDR1 MGHDK and CDR2 SYGVNS. This CDR3 region has 11 residues. V gave up 4 bases and J gave up 3 bases, with 3 bases separating them. The CDR3 spells CASSVEETQYF. The CDR3 bases are TGTGCCAGCAGTGTTGAAGAGACCCAGTACTTC.

This chain joins TRBV29-1 and TRBJ2-5; 8 nucleotides align to TRBD1. Looked up from germline, CDR1 is SQVTM and CDR2 is ANQGSEA. The trim removed 7 bases at V and 3 bases at J, leaving 7 bases unmatched. This CDR3 comprises 13 residues. The CDR3 DNA sequence: TGCAGCGCCGGGACAGGCCACAAAGAGACCCAGTACTTC. Translation: CSAGTGHKETQYF. The full variable domain, with the rest looked up from reference TRBV29-1 and TRBJ2-5, is SAVISQKPSRDICQRGTSLTIQCQVDSQVTMMFWYRQQPGQSLTLIATANQGSEATYESGFVIDKFPISRPNLTFSTLTVSNMSPEDSSIYLCSAGTGHKETQYFGPGTRLLVL.

This chain connects TRBV27 to TRBJ2-7, with D hard to call. This CDR3 is built from 11 residues. V dropped 5 bases and J dropped 4 bases, with 6 bases sitting between them. The V gene's germline CDR1 is MNHEY and CDR2 SMNVEV (reference sequence). CDR3 in amino acids: CASSNQYEQYF. The CDR3 nucleotides are TGTGCCAGCAGTAATCAATACGAGCAGTACTTC.

The J gene is TRBJ1-3, the V gene TRBV9; a weak D match, TRBD1 (5 bases). This CDR3 has 14 residues. Trimming took 0 bases from V and 2 from J, leaving 6 bases between them. CDR1 and CDR2 (germline): SGDLS, YYNGEE. CDR3 DNA: TGTGCCAGCAGCGTAGGGGGACCTGGAAACACCATATATTTT. It translates to CASSVGGPGNTIYF.

The gene calls are TRBV20-1 and TRBJ2-2; D possibly corresponds to TRBD2 (6 bases). V lost 6 bases and J lost 11, with 13 bases in between. CDR1 is DFQATT, CDR2 SNEGSKA, per germline (reference sequence). The CDR3 has 11 amino acids. Here the CDR3 DNA reads TGCAGTGCGACTCGGGGGTTAGAGCTGTTTTTT. It is translated as CSATRGLELFF.

The J gene is TRBJ2-5, the V gene TRBV10-1; 7 bases line up with TRBD2. The CDR3 totals 15 residues. V dropped 4 bases and J dropped 3; count of bases not matched to a gene: 8. The germline CDR1 and CDR2 sequences are WNHNN and SYGVQD (reference sequence). The CDR3 spells CASSGGGSGEETQYF. In DNA form, the CDR3 reads TGCGCCAGCAGTGGCGGCGGGAGTGGAGAAGAGACCCAGTACTTC.

The chain has TRBV7-9 and TRBJ2-3; TRBD2 agrees at 9 bases. Losses at the gene ends were 2 bases for V and 4 bases for J; bases not matched to a gene: 4. The germline V gene has CDR1 SEHNR and CDR2 FQNEAQ (reference sequence). The CDR3 has 15 residues. This CDR3 is CASSLQLAGSDTQYF. The CDR3 nucleotides are TGTGCCAGCAGCTTACAACTAGCGGGTTCAGATACGCAGTATTTT.

CDR3 DNA: TGTGCCAGCAGCTTAACGGGACAGGGCTACGAGCAGTACTTC. Translated, it gives CASSLTGQGYEQYF. The V call is TRBV7-6, the J call TRBJ2-7, with 9 bases lining up with TRBD1. The CDR3 spans 14 residues. The germline V gene encodes CDR1 SGHVS and CDR2 FNYEAQ. Trimming at V came to 2 bases and at J to 3 bases, leaving 2 bases not matched to a gene.

The CDR3 reads CASSALGYTQYF. The CDR3 DNA reads TGTGCCAGCAGTGCCCTAGGGTATACGCAGTATTTT. The rearrangement uses TRBV27 and TRBJ2-3; D call uncertain. Trimming stripped 5 bases from V and 7 bases from J, with 10 bases between. The CDR3 is made up of 12 amino acids. The germline V gene has CDR1 MNHEY and CDR2 SMNVEV (reference sequence).

This rearrangement joins TRBV28 to TRBJ1-6, with 7 bases lining up with TRBD1. Germline lookup yields CDR1 MDHEN and CDR2 SYDVKM. This CDR3 has 14 amino acids. Unmatched junction bases numbered 8, after V lost 10 bases and J lost 5 bases. This CDR3 reads CAIPGGHNNSPLHF. In DNA, the CDR3 is TGTGCCATCCCAGGGGGACACAATAATTCACCCCTCCACTTT.

This chain links TRBV28 with TRBJ2-7, with 11 bases that match TRBD1. The V segment lost 5 bases and the J segment 7 bases; nucleotides outside the gene matches: 10. The CDR3 is 15 residues long. Germline V gives CDR1 MDHEN, CDR2 SYDVKM. CDR3 nucleotides: TGTGCCAGCAGTGACCCGGGACAGGGGGTTAAGGAGCAGTACTTC. Amino acid sequence: CASSDPGQGVKEQYF.

The V gene is TRBV4-1, the J gene TRBJ2-2; weak D call: TRBD2 (5 bases). Germline values: CDR1 MGHRA, CDR2 YSYEKL. V was clipped by 0 bases and J by 3 bases, with 14 bases between them. There are 17 residues in the CDR3. The CDR3 loop reads CASSQDRLITHTGELFF. CDR3 in DNA: TGCGCCAGCAGCCAAGATCGACTAATAACGCACACCGGGGAGCTGTTTTTT.

This clone was recorded only once. The genes are TRBV7-2 and TRBJ2-1; no definite D call. V shed 1 base and J shed 1 base, with 5 bases lying between them. Germline values: CDR1 SGHTA, CDR2 FQGNSA. The CDR3 extends over 14 amino acids. The CDR3 is CASSLGVSYNEQFF. The CDR3 DNA reads as TGTGCCAGCAGCTTAGGAGTATCCTACAATGAGCAGTTCTTC.

V usage is TRBV5-1 and J usage is TRBJ2-7; TRBD2 matches at 12 bases. V dropped 0 bases and J dropped 2; count of bases not matched to a gene: 9. Germline loops: CDR1 SGHRS, CDR2 YFSETQ. This CDR3 spans 18 amino acids. The CDR3 DNA reads as TGCGCCAGCAGCTTGGATCCCGGGACTAGCGGGTGGACCTACGAGCAGTACTTC. This gives the protein CASSLDPGTSGWTYEQYF.

This clone was counted a single time. The chain uses TRBV13 and TRBJ2-2; the D call may be TRBD1 or TRBD2 (6 bases each). Germline V CDR1 and CDR2: PRHDT, FYEKMQ (reference sequence). Trimming pared 7 bases from V and 5 bases from J, leaving 17 bases between. The CDR3 runs 15 residues. The CDR3 protein is CASNKEGRGTGELFF. The DNA of the CDR3 is TGTGCCAGCAACAAGGAGGGCAGGGGAACCGGGGAGCTGTTTTTT. Full variable domain (rest looked up from reference TRBV13 and TRBJ2-2): AAGVIQSPRHLIKEKRETATLKCYPIPRHDTVYWYQQGPGQDPQFLISFYEKMQSDKGSIPDRFSAQQFSDYHSELNMSSLELGDSALYFCASNKEGRGTGELFFGEGSRLTVL.

The chain combines TRBV23-1 with TRBJ1-5; D gene ambiguous. TRBV23-1 is sorted into the ORF group, with uncertain function. The V end lost 4 bases, the J end lost 2 bases, and 15 bases lay between the germline ends. The CDR3 is 16 amino acids. The CDR3 loop is CASSLRTPSCNQPQHF. CDR3 in DNA: TGCGCCAGCAGTCTCCGGACCCCATCCTGCAATCAGCCCCAGCATTTT.

This clone showed up many times. The V call is TRBV7-3, the J call TRBJ2-3; no clear D. CDR3 size: 13 residues. Germline CDR1 is SGHTA and CDR2 is FQGTGA. Trimming removed 5 bases from V and 1 base from J, with 7 bases in between. The CDR3 loop reads CASSKPGTDTQYF. CDR3 nucleotides: TGTGCCAGCAGCAAACCCGGCACAGATACGCAGTATTTT.

This clone has more than one count but fewer than ten. The V gene is TRBV27, the J gene TRBJ1-4; D is uncertain. Germline CDR1 is MNHEY and CDR2 is SMNVEV (reference sequence). The V end was cut by 0 bases, the J end by 4 bases, with 6 bases between. The CDR3 runs to 14 residues. CDR3 nucleotides: TGTGCCAGCAGTTTATCGTTAAGTAATGAAAAACTGTTTTTT. It encodes CASSLSLSNEKLFF.

The chain has TRBV29-1 and TRBJ1-5; D call uncertain. Trimming took off 5 bases at V and 1 base at J, with 15 bases between the two ends. Germline-derived CDR1 and CDR2 are SQVTM and ANQGSEA. This CDR3 is built from 15 residues. CDR3 residues: CSVRVHTESNQPQHF. DNA of the CDR3: TGCAGCGTTCGCGTCCATACAGAGAGCAATCAGCCCCAGCATTTT.

The chain couples TRBV29-1 to TRBJ2-3; TRBD2 agrees at 10 bases. Germline V CDR1 and CDR2: SQVTM, ANQGSEA. Losses at the gene ends were 4 bases for V and 1 base for J; bases not matched to a gene: 2. The CDR3 is made up of 14 amino acids. The CDR3 DNA reads TGCAGCGTTGTCCTAGCGGGAGGCACAGATACGCAGTATTTT. This gives the protein CSVVLAGGTDTQYF.

This sequence joins TRBV27 and TRBJ1-2, with 8 positions matching TRBD1. The CDR3 has 17 amino acids. Germline V gene lookup returns CDR1 MNHEY and CDR2 SMNVEV (reference sequence). With 1 base clipped from V and 1 base from J, the junction kept 8 bases outside the gene matches. CDR3 protein: CASSLYGRDRINYGYTF. The DNA for the CDR3 is TGTGCCAGCAGTTTATATGGTCGGGACAGGATTAACTATGGCTACACCTTC.